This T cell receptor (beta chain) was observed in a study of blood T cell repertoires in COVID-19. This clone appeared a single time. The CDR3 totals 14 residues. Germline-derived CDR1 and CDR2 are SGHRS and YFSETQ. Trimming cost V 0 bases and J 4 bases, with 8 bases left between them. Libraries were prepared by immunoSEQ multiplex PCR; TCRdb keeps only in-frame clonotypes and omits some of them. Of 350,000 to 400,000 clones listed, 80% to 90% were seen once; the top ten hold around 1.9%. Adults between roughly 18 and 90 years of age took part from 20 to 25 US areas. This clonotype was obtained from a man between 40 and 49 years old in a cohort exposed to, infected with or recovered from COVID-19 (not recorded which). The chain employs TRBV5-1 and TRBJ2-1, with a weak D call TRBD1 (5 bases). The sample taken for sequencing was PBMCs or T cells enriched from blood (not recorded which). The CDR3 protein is CASSLGQGYNEQFF. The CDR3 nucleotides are TGCGCCAGCAGCTTGGGCCAGGGATACAATGAGCAGTTCTTC.